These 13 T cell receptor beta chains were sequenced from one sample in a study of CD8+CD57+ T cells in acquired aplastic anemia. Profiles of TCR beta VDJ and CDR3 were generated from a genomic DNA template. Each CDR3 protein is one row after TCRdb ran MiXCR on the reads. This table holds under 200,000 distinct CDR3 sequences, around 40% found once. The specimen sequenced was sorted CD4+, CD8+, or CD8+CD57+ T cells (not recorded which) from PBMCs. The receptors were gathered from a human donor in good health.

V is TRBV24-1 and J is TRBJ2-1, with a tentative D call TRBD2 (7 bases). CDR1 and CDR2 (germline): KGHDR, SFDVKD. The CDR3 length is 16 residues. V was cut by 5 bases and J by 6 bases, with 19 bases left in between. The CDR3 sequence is CATSARRGGGLNEQFF. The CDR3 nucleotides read TGTGCCACCAGTGCTAGGAGAGGGGGAGGGCTCAATGAGCAGTTCTTC.

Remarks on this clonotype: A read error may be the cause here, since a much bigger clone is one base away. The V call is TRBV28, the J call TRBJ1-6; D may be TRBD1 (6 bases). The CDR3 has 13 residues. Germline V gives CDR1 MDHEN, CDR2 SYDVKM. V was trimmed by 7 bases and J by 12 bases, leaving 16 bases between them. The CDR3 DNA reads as TGTGCCAGCAAGGTACAGGGAACTTTACCCCTCCACTTT. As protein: CASKVQGTLPLHF.

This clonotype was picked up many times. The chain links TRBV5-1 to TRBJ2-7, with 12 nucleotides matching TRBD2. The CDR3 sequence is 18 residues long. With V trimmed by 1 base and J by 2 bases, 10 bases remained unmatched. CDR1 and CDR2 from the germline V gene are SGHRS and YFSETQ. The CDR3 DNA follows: TGCGCCAGCAGCTTGTATTTTGGGACTAGCGGGTCTACCTACGAGCAGTACTTC. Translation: CASSLYFGTSGSTYEQYF.

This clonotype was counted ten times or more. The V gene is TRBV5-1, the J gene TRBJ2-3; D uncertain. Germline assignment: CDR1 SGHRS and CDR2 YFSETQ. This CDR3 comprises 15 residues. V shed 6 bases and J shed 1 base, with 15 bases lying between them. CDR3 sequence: CASNQMGIRTDTQYF. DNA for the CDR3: TGCGCCAGCAACCAGATGGGAATTCGCACAGATACGCAGTATTTT.

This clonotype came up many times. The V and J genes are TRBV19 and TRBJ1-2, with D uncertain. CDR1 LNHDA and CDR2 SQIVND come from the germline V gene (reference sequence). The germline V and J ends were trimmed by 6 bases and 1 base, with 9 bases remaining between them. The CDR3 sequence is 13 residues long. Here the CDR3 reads CASSKQINYGYTF. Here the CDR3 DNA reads TGTGCCAGTAGCAAACAAATTAACTATGGCTACACCTTC.

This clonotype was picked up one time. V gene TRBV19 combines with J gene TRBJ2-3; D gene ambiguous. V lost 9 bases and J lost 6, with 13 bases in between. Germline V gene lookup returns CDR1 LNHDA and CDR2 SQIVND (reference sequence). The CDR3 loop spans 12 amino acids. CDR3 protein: CASSHGSDTQYF. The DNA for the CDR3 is TGTGCCAGCAGCCACGGCTCGGATACGCAGTATTTT.

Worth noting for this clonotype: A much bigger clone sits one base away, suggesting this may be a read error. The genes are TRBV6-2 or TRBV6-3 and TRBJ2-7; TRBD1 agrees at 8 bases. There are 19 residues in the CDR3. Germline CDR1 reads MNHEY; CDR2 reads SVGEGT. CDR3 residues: CGSSYLMDRAVLRVYEQYF. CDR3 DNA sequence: TGTGGCAGCAGTTACCTCATGGACAGGGCAGTCCTCAGGGTCTACGAGCAGTACTTC.

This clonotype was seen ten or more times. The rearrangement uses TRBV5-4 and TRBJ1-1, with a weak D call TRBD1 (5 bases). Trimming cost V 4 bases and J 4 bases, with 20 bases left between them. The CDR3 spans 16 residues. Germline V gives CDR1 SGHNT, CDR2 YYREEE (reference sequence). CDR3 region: CASSPGGGRSGTEAFF. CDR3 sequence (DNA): TGTGCCAGCAGCCCGGGGGGGGGAAGGAGTGGCACTGAAGCTTTCTTT.

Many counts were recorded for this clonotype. The CDR3 loop reads CASSTLANTGELFF. In DNA, the CDR3 is TGTGCCAGCAGCACTCTAGCGAACACCGGGGAGCTGTTTTTT. The V and J genes are TRBV6-4 and TRBJ2-2; D is undetermined. This CDR3 region has 14 residues. CDR1 MRHNA and CDR2 SNTAGT come from the germline V gene. Trimming left V 6 bases short and J 0 bases short, with 8 bases between.

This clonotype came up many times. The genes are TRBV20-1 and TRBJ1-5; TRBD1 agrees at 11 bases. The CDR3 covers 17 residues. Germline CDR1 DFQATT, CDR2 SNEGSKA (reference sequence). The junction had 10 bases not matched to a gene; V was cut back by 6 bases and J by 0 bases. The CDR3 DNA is TGCAGTGCCAGGGGACAGGGGGTTTGGGGTAGCAATCAGCCCCAGCATTTT. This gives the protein CSARGQGVWGSNQPQHF.

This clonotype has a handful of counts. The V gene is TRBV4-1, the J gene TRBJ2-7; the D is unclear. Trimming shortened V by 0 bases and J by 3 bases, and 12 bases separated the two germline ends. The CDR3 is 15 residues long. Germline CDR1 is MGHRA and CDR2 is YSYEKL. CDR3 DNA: TGCGCCAGCAGCCAAGAAGTCGTCCAGATCTACGAGCAGTACTTC. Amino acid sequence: CASSQEVVQIYEQYF.

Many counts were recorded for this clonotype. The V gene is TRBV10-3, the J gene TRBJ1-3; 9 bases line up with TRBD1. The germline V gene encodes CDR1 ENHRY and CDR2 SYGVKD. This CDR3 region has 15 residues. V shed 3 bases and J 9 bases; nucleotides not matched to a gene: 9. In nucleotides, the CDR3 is TGTGCCATCAGTGACCTCATGGGACAGGGAGGCACCATATATTTT. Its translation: CAISDLMGQGGTIYF.

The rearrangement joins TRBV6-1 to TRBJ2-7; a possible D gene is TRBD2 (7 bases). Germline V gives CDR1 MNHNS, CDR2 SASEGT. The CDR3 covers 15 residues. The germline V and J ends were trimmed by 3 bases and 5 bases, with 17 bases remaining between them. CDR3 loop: CASSENTEGGNEQYF. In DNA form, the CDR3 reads TGTGCCAGCAGTGAGAACACTGAGGGGGGGAACGAGCAGTACTTC.